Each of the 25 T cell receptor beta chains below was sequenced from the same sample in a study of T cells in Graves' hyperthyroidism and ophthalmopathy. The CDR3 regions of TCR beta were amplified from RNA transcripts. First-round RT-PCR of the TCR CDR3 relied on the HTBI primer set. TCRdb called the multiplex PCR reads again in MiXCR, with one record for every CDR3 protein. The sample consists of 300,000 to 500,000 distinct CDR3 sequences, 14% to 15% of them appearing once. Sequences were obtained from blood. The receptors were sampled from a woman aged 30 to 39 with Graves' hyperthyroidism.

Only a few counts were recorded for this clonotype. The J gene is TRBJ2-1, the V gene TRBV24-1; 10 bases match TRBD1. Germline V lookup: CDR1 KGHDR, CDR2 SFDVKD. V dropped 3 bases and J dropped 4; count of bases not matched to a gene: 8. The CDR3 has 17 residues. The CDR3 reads CATSDTAGDRGYNEQFF. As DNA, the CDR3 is TGTGCCACCAGTGATACCGCGGGGGACAGGGGATACAATGAGCAGTTCTTC.

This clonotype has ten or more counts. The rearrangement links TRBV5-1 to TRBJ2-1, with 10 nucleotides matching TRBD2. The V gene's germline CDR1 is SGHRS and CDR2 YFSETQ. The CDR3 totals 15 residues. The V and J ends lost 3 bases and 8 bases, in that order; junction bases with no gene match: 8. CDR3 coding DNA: TGCGCCAGCAGCTCCCCGACTAGCGGGTGGGATGAGCAGTTCTTC. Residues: CASSSPTSGWDEQFF.

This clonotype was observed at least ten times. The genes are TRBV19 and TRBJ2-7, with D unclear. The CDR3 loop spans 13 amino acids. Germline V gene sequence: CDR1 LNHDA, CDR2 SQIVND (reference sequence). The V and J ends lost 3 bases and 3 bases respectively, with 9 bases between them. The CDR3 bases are TGTGCCAGTAGTATCCAGAAAGGCTACGAGCAGTACTTC. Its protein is CASSIQKGYEQYF.

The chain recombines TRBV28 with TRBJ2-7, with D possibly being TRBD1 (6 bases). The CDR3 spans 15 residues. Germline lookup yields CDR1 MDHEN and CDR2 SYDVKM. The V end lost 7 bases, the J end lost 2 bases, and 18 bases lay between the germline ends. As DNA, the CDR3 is TGTGCCAGCAAAGAGATGGGGCAGGGGACCTACGAGCAGTACTTC. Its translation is CASKEMGQGTYEQYF.

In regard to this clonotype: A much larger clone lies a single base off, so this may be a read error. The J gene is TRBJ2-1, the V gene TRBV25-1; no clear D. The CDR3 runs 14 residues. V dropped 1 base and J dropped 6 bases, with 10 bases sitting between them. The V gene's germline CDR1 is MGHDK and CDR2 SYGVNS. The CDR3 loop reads CASSESTGLNEQFF. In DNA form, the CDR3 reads TGTGCCAGCAGTGAATCCACTGGGCTCAATGAGCAGTTCTTC. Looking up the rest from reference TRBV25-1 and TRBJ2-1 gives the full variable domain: EADIYQTPRYLVIGTGKKITLECSQTMGHDKMYWYQQDPGMELHLIHYSYGVNSTEKGDLSSESTVSRIRTEHFPLTLESARPSHTSQYLCASSESTGLNEQFFGPGTRLTVL.

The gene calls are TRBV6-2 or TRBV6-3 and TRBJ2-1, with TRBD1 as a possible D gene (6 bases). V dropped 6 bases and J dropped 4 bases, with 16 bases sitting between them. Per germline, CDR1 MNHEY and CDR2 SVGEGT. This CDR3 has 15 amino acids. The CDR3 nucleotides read TGTGCCAGCAGCCCTGACTGGACAGTTTACAATGAGCAGTTCTTC. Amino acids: CASSPDWTVYNEQFF.

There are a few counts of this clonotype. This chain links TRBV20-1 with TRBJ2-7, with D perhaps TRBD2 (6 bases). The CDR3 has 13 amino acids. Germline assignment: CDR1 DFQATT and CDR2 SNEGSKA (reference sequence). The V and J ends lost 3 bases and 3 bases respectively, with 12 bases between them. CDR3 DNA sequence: TGCAGTGCTAGTTCGGGAGCCTACTACGAGCAGTACTTC. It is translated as CSASSGAYYEQYF.

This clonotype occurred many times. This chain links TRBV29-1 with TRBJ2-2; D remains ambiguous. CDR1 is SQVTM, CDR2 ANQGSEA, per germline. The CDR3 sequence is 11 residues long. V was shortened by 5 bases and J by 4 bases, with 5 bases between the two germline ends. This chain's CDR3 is CSVWATGELFF. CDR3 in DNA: TGCAGCGTTTGGGCCACCGGGGAGCTGTTTTTT.

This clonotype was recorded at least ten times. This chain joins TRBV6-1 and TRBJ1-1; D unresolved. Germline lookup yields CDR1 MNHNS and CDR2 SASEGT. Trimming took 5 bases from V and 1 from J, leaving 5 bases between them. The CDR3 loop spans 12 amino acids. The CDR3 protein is CASSRRNTEAFF. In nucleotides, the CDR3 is TGTGCCAGCAGTCGCAGGAACACTGAAGCTTTCTTT.

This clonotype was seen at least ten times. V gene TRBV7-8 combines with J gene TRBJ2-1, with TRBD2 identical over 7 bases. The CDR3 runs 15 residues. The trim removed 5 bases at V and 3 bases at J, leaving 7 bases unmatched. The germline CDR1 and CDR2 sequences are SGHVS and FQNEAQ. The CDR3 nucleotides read TGTGCCAGCAGCGCAAGACTAGCTGGCTACAATGAGCAGTTCTTC. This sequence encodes CASSARLAGYNEQFF.

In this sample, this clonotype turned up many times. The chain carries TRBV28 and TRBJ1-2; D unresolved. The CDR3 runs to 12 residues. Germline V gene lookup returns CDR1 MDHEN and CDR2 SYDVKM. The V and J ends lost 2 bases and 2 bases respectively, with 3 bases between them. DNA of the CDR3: TGTGCCAGCAGTTTAATGAACTATGGCTACACCTTC. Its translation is CASSLMNYGYTF.

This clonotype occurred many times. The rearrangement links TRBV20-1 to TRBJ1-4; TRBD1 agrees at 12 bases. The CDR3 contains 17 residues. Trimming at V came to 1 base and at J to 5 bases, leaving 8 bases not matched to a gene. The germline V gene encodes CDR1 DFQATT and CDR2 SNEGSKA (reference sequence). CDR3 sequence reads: CSARAPGTGGINEKLFF. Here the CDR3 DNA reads TGCAGTGCTAGAGCACCCGGGACAGGGGGCATCAATGAAAAACTGTTTTTT.

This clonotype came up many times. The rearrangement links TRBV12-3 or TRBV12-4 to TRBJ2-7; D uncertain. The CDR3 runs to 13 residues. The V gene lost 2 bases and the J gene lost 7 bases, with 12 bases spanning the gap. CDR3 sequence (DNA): TGTGCCAGCAGTTTACCCCCCAAATGGGAGCAGTACTTC. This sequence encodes CASSLPPKWEQYF.

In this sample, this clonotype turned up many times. CDR3 in DNA: TGTGCCAGCAGCAGCGGACCCCAAGAGACCCAGTACTTC. Its translation: CASSSGPQETQYF. The chain is built from TRBV28 and TRBJ2-5; perhaps TRBD2 as D (5 bases). CDR1 MDHEN and CDR2 SYDVKM come from the germline V gene. CDR3 length equals 13 residues. V was pared by 6 bases and J by 1 base, with 9 bases between.

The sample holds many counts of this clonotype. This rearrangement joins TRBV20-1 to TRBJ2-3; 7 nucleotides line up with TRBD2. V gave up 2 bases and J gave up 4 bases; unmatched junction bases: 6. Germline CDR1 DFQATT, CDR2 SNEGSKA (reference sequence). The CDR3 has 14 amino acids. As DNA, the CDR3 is TGCAGTGCTAGACCTCCGGCGGGAGCAGATACGCAGTATTTT. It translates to CSARPPAGADTQYF.

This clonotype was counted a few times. The CDR3 nucleotides are TGTGCCAGCAGTGGGTTTCAGGGTGGACAAGAGACCCAGTACTTC. This translates into CASSGFQGGQETQYF. V gene TRBV12-3 or TRBV12-4 combines with J gene TRBJ2-5, with a weak D call TRBD1 (5 bases). Deletions cut 5 bases from V and 2 bases from J, with 15 bases between. This CDR3 has 15 amino acids.

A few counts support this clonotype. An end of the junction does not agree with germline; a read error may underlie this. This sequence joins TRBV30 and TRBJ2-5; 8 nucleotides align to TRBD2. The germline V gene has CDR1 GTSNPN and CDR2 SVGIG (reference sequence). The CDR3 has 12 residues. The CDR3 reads CAWSGASGPKNF. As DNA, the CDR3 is TGTGCCTGGAGTGGGGCTAGCGGGCCCAAGAACTTC.

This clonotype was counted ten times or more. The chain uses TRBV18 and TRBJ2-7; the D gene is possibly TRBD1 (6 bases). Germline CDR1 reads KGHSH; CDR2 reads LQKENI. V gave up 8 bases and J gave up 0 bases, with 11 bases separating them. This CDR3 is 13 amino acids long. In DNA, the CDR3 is TGTGCCAGCCAACAGGGCAGCTCCTACGAGCAGTACTTC. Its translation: CASQQGSSYEQYF.

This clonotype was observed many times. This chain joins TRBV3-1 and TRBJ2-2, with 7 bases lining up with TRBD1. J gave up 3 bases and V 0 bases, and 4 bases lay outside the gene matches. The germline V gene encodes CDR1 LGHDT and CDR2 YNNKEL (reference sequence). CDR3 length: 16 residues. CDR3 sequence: CASSQETGWDTGELFF. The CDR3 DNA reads TGTGCCAGCAGCCAAGAGACAGGGTGGGACACCGGGGAGCTGTTTTTT.

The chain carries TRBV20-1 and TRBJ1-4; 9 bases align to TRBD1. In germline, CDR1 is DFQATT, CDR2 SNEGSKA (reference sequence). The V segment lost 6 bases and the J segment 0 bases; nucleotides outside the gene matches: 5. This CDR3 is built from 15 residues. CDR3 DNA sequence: TGCAGTGCAAAGACAGGGGGATCAACTAATGAAAAACTGTTTTTT. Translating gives CSAKTGGSTNEKLFF.

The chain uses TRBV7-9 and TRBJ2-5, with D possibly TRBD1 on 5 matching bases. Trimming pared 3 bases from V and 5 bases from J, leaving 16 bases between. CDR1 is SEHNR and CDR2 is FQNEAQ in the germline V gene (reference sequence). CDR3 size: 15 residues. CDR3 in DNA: TGTGCCAGCAGCTTTGTTACAGGCTGGGGCGAGACCCAGTACTTC. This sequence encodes CASSFVTGWGETQYF.

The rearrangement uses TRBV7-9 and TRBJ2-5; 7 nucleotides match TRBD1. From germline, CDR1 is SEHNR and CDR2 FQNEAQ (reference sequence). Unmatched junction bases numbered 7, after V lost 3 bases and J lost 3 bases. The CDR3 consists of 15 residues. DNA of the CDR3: TGTGCCAGCAGCTTGACAGGGTATTCGGAAGAGACCCAGTACTTC. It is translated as CASSLTGYSEETQYF.

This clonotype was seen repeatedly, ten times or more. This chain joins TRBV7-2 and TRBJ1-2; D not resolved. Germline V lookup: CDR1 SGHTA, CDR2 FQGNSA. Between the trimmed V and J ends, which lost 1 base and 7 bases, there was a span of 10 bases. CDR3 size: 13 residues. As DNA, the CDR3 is TGTGCCAGCAGCTTAGATGGGGTTTCTGGCTACACCTTC. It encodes CASSLDGVSGYTF.

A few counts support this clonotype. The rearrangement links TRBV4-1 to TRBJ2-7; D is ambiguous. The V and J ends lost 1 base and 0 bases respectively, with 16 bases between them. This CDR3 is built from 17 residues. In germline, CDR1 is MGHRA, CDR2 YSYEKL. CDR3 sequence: CASSQGVLGRTSYEQYF. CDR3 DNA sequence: TGCGCCAGCAGCCAAGGGGTTTTAGGACGGACCTCCTACGAGCAGTACTTC.

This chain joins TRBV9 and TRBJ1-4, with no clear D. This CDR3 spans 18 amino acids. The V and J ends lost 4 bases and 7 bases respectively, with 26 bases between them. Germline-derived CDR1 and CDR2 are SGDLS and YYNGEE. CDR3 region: CASSPTPEPQVYAEKLFF. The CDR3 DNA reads TGTGCCAGCAGCCCCACTCCCGAACCTCAGGTCTACGCTGAAAAACTGTTTTTT.